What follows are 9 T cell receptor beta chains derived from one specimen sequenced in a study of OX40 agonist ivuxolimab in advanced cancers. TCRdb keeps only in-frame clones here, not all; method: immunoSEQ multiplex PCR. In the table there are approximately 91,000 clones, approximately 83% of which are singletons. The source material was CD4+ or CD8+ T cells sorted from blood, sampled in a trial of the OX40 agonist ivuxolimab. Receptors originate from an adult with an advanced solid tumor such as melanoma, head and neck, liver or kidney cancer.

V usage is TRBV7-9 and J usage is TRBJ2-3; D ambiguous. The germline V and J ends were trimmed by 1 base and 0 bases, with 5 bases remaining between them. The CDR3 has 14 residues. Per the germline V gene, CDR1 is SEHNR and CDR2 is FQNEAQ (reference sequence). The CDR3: CASSLGLSTDTQYF. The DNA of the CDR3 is TGTGCCAGCAGCTTAGGGCTGAGCACAGATACGCAGTATTTT. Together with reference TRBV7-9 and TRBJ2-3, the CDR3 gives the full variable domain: DTGVSQNPRHKITKRGQNVTFRCDPISEHNRLYWYRQTLGQGPEFLTYFQNEAQLEKSRLLSDRFSAERPKGSFSTLEIQRTEQGDSAMYLCASSLGLSTDTQYFGPGTRLTVL.

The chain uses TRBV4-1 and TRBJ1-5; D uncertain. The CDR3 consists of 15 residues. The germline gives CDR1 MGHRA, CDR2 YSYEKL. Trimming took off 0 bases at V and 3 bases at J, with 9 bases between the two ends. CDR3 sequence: CASSQDGSANQPQHF. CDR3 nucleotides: TGCGCCAGCAGCCAAGATGGAAGCGCCAATCAGCCCCAGCATTTT.

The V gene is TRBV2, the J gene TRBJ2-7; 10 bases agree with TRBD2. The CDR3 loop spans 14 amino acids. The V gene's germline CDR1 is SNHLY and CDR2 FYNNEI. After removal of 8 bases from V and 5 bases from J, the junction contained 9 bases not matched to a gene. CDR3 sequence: CASLFSGGVHEQYF. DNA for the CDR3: TGTGCCAGCCTTTTCAGCGGGGGGGTTCACGAGCAGTACTTC.

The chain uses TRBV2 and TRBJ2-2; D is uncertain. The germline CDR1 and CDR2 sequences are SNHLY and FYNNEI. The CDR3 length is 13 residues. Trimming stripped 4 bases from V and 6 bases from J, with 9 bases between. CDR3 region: CASSGAASGELFF. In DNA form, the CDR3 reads TGTGCCAGCAGTGGAGCCGCCTCCGGGGAGCTGTTTTTT.

The CDR3 loop is CASRGGRGNYGYTF. The CDR3, as DNA: TGTGCCAGCAGGGGGGGAAGGGGAAACTATGGCTACACCTTC. This sequence joins TRBV28 and TRBJ1-2, with D possibly being TRBD1 (5 bases). The CDR3 extends over 14 amino acids. The ends were cut back, 6 bases at V and 2 bases at J, with 13 bases in the middle. From germline, CDR1 is MDHEN and CDR2 SYDVKM.

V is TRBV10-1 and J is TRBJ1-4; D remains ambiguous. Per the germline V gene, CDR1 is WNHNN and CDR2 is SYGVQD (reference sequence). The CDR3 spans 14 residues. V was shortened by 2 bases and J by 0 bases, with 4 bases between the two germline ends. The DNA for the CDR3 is TGCGCCAGCAGTGAGGGAGCAACTAATGAAAAACTGTTTTTT. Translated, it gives CASSEGATNEKLFF.

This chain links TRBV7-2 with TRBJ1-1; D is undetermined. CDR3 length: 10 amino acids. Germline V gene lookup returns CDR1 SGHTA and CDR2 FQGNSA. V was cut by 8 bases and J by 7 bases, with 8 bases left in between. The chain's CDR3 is CASGDDEAFF. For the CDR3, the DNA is TGTGCCAGCGGCGATGATGAAGCTTTCTTT. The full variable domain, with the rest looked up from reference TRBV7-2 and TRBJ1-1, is GAGVSQSPSNKVTEKGKDVELRCDPISGHTALYWYRQSLGQGLEFLIYFQGNSAPDKSGLPSDRFSAERTGGSVSTLTIQRTQQEDSAVYLCASGDDEAFFGQGTRLTVV.

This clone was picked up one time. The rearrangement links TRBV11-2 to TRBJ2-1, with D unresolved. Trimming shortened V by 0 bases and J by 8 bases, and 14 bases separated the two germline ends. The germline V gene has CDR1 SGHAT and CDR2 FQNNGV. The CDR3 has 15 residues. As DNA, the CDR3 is TGTGCCAGCAGCTTAGAAACTTGGAGCACCGATGAGCAGTTCTTC. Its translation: CASSLETWSTDEQFF. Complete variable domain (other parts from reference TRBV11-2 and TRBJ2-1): EAGVAQSPRYKIIEKRQSVAFWCNPISGHATLYWYQQILGQGPKLLIQFQNNGVVDDSQLPKDRFSAERLKGVDSTLKIQPAKLEDSAVYLCASSLETWSTDEQFFGPGTRLTVL.

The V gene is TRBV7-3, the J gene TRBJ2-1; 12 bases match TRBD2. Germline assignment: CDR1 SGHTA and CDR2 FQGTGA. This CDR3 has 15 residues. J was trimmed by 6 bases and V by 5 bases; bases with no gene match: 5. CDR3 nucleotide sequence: TGTGCCAGCAGCCTAGCGGGGGGGCCTGGCAATGAGCAGTTCTTC. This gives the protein CASSLAGGPGNEQFF. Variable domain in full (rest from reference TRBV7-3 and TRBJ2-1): GAGVSQTPSNKVTEKGKYVELRCDPISGHTALYWYRQSLGQGPEFLIYFQGTGAADDSGLPNDRFFAVRPEGSVSTLKIQRTERGDSAVYLCASSLAGGPGNEQFFGPGTRLTVL.